This entry lists 7 T cell receptor beta chains sequenced from one sample in a study of cytomegalovirus exposure and HLA in healthy donors. PCR was performed using 60 Vbeta and 13 Jbeta primers. TCRdb keeps only in-frame clones here, not all; method: immunoSEQ multiplex PCR. Among about 110,000 clones listed, around two thirds were seen once. Sequencing was done on a sample of PBMCs. All receptors come from a man aged 25 to 40 in good health and CMV-seropositive.

This chain links TRBV6-5 with TRBJ2-7; 7 nucleotides match TRBD1. The junction had 7 bases not matched to a gene; V was cut back by 3 bases and J by 5 bases. From germline, CDR1 is MNHEY and CDR2 SVGAGI. CDR3 size: 14 residues. CDR3 nucleotides: TGTGCCAGCAGTTATGTGACAGGGTCGGACGAGCAGTACTTC. As protein: CASSYVTGSDEQYF.

The table lists this clone with a few counts. V gene TRBV5-1 combines with J gene TRBJ1-1; unclear D gene. Looked up from germline, CDR1 is SGHRS and CDR2 is YFSETQ. The V end lost 3 bases, the J end lost 5 bases, and 8 bases lay between the germline ends. The CDR3 has 12 residues. This chain's CDR3 is CASSSGSTEAFF. CDR3 bases: TGCGCCAGCAGCTCGGGGTCGACTGAAGCTTTCTTT.

V usage is TRBV5-1 and J usage is TRBJ1-1; a possible D gene is TRBD1 (5 bases). In germline, CDR1 is SGHRS, CDR2 YFSETQ. The CDR3 runs to 13 residues. The V end was cut by 9 bases, the J end by 1 base, with 13 bases between. CDR3 amino acids: CATATDPNTEAFF. In nucleotides, the CDR3 is TGCGCCACCGCGACAGACCCGAACACTGAAGCTTTCTTT.

The gene calls are TRBV12-5 and TRBJ1-3; D call uncertain. In germline, CDR1 is LGHNT, CDR2 FRNRAP. The CDR3 is 15 amino acids. The ends were cut back, 4 bases at V and 4 bases at J, with 14 bases in the middle. CDR3 residues: CASGWDSGVGNTIYF. The CDR3 DNA reads TGTGCTAGTGGTTGGGATTCCGGGGTAGGAAACACCATATATTTT.

The genes are TRBV2 and TRBJ1-5; 8 bases fit TRBD1. Germline CDR1 is SNHLY and CDR2 is FYNNEI. This CDR3 is 16 amino acids long. V lost 7 bases and J lost 2; bases outside the gene matches: 10. The CDR3 bases are TGTGCCAGCACGCCTCTCCCGACAGGGGGCAATCAGCCCCAGCATTTT. It translates to CASTPLPTGGNQPQHF.

This clone showed up just a few times. V usage is TRBV21-1 and J usage is TRBJ2-7; TRBD1 is the table's D call, not checked against the DNA. TRBV21-1 is classified as a pseudogene. The CDR3 is 15 amino acids. The CDR3 reads CASSNAGTGEDEQYF. The CDR3, as DNA: TGTGCCAGCAGCAACGCCGGGACAGGGGAGGACGAGCAGTACTTC.

The chain is built from TRBV5-6 and TRBJ1-2; perhaps TRBD1 as D (6 bases). Germline V gene sequence: CDR1 SGHDT, CDR2 YYEEEE. V gave up 7 bases and J gave up 4 bases, with 11 bases separating them. This CDR3 has 12 residues. The CDR3 DNA is TGTGCCAGCGGCCTGGGGGCCTATGGCTACACCTTC. It encodes CASGLGAYGYTF.